This T cell receptor (beta chain) was recorded in a study of vaccination effects on CD4 cells after COVID-19. Study-level background: Post-vaccine sample collection fell at a median of 72 days after the second dose.

ViraFEST assay sequencing came after antigen-specific CD4+ T cells were expanded with viral peptide pools. A 10-day culture period preceded the isolation of CD4+ T cells. Each participant received a vaccine that was either BNT162b2 or mRNA-1273, given as two doses. PBMC cultures contained about 2 million cells per well, approximately 10 IU/ml IL-2 and 10 ug/ml peptides. Points on this clone: Its matching antigen is unknown.

Clones were sequenced by immunoSEQ multiplex PCR, and TCRdb holds only the in-frame ones, with some missing. Of fewer than 30,000 clones listed, 80% to 90% are singletons. The germline gives CDR1 LNHDA, CDR2 SQIVND (reference sequence). The CDR3 contains 14 residues. V shed 7 bases, J shed 7 bases, and the junction held 7 bases outside the gene matches. V and J are TRBV19 and TRBJ2-1; 10 positions agree with TRBD2. The clonotype originates from a human donor who received a COVID-19 vaccine. Some clones in this sample may be carry-over from other donors' samples. The sample was CD4+ T cells from PBMCs cultured with HCoV-NL63 spike peptides, taken after COVID-19 vaccination. The DNA for the CDR3 is TGTGCCAGTACCTTAGCGGGGGGCCGGAATGAGCAGTTCTTC. This sequence encodes CASTLAGGRNEQFF.